The T cell receptor beta chain described here comes from a study of blood T cells in healthy people across ages. Primed by a sample-barcoded 5' primer and a J-beta primer mix, a second PCR proceeded for about 6 to 12 cycles. MiXCR, applied by TCRdb to the 5' RACE reads, yields one record per CDR3 protein. The sample records hundreds of thousands of distinct CDR3 sequences, under 30% being singletons. The study's findings and limits: Naive T cell percentage showed a strong correlation with the diversity of TCR beta. Naive CD4+ cells and diversity were both higher in long-lived donors than in aged donors. Per-million-T-cell TCR beta diversity fell roughly linearly with age.

This clonotype was detected many times. Its antigen is not known. Total RNA was extracted at no less than 5.5 micrograms per sample. V lost 7 bases and J 1 base, leaving 10 bases between the germline ends. CDR1 and CDR2 (germline): MNHEY, SMNVEV (reference sequence). CDR3 length equals 13 residues. The rearrangement joins TRBV27 to TRBJ2-5; the D gene could be TRBD1 or TRBD2 (5 bases each). The receptor comes from a woman aged 80 or older in good health. The specimen was blood. The CDR3 region has the DNA TGTGCCAGCACTGGGGGTCGCCAAGAGACCCAGTACTTC. Its protein product is CASTGGRQETQYF.